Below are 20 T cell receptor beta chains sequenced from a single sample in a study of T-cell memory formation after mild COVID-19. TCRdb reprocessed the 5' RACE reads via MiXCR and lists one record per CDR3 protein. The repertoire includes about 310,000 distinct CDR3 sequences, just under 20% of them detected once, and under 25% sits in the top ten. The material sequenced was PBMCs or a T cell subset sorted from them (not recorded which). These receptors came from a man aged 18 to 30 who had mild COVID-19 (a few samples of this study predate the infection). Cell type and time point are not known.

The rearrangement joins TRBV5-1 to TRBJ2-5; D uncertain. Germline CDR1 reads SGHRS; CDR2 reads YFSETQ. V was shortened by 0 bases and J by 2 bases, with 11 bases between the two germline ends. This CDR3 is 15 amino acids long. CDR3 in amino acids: CASSLVPGKQETQYF. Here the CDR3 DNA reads TGCGCCAGCAGCTTGGTTCCAGGCAAACAAGAGACCCAGTACTTC.

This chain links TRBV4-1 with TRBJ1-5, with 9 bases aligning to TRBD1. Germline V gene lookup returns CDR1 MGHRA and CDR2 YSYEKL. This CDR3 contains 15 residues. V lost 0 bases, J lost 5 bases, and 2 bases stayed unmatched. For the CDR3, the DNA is TGCGCCAGCAGCCAAGATACAGGGGGCTATCAGCCCCAGCATTTT. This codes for CASSQDTGGYQPQHF.

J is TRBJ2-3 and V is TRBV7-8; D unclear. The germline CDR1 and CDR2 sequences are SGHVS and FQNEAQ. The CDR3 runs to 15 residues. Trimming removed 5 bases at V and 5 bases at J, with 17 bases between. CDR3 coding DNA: TGTGCCAGCAGCCCCCTCGGCCTAGTCAGAGATACGCAGTATTTT. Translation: CASSPLGLVRDTQYF.

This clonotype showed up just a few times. Here the CDR3 DNA reads TGCAGTGCGGGACAGCCCCAAGGAAACACCATATATTTT. It codes for CSAGQPQGNTIYF. The V call is TRBV20-1, the J call TRBJ1-3, with 7 nucleotides matching TRBD1. The V and J ends lost 6 bases and 4 bases, in that order; junction bases with no gene match: 6. Germline lookup yields CDR1 DFQATT and CDR2 SNEGSKA (reference sequence). CDR3 size: 13 residues.

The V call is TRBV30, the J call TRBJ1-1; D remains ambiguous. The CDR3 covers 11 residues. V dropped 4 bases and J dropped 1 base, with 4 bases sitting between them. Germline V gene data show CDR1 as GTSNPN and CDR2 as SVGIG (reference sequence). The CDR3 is CAWIPNTEAFF. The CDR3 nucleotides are TGTGCCTGGATACCGAACACTGAAGCTTTCTTT.

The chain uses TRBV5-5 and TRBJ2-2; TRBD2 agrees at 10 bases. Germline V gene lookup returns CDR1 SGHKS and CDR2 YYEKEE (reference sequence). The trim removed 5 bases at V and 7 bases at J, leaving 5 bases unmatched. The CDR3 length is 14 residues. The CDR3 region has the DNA TGTGCCAGCAGTTTTAGCGGGGGGCACGGGGAGCTGTTTTTT. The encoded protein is CASSFSGGHGELFF.

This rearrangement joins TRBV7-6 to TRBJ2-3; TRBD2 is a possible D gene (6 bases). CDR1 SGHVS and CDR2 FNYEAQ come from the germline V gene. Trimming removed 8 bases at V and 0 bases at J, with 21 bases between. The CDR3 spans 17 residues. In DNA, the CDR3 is TGTGCCAGCCACCTCACCGGAGGGAGTCCTAGCACAGATACGCAGTATTTT. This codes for CASHLTGGSPSTDTQYF.

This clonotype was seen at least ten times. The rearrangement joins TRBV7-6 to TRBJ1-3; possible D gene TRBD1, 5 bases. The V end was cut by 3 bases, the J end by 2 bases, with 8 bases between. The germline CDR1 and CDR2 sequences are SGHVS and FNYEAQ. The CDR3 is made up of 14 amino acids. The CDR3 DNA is TGTGCCAGCAGCTTGGGGGTGACTGGAAACACCATATATTTT. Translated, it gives CASSLGVTGNTIYF.

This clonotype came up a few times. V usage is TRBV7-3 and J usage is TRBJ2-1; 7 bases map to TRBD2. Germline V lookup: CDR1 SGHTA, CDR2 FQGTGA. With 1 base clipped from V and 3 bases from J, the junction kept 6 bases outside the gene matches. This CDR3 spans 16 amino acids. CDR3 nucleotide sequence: TGTGCCAGCAGCTTAAGTGGGGGGGTCGGCTACAATGAGCAGTTCTTC. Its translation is CASSLSGGVGYNEQFF.

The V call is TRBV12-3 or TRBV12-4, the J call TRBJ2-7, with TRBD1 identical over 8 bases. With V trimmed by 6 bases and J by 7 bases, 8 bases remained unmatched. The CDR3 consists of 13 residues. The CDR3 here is CASSQGAIREQYV. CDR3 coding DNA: TGTGCCAGCAGCCAGGGGGCGATCAGGGAGCAGTACGTC.

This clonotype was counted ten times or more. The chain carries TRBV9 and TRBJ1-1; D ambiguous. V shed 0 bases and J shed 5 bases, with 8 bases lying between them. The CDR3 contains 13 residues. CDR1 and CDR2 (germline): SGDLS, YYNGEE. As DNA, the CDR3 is TGTGCCAGCAGCGTAGCTTTGGGAACTGAAGCTTTCTTT. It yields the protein CASSVALGTEAFF. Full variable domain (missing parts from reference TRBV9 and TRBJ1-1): DSGVTQTPKHLITATGQRVTLRCSPRSGDLSVYWYQQSLDQGLQFLIQYYNGEERAKGNILERFSAQQFPDLHSELNLSSLELGDSALYFCASSVALGTEAFFGQGTRLTVV.

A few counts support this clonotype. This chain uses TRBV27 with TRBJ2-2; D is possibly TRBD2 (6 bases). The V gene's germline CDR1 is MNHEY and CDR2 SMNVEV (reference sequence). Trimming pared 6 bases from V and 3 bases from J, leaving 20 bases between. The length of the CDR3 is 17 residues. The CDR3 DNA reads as TGTGCCAGCAGCACCCCTGGGCTACGGGGGTACACCGGGGAGCTGTTTTTT. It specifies CASSTPGLRGYTGELFF.

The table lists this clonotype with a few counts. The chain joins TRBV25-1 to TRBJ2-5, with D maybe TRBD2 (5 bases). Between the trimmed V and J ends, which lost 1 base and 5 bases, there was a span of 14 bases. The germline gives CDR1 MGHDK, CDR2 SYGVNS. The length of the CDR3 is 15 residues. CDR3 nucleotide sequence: TGTGCCAGCAGTGAATTAGGAGCTAGCTGGGAGACCCAGTACTTC. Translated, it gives CASSELGASWETQYF.

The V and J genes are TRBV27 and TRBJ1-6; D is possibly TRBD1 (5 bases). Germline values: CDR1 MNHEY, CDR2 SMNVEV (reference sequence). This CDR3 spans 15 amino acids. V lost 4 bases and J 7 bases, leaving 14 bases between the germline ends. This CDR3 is CASSSLGGTNSPLHF. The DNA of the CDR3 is TGTGCCAGCAGTTCCCTGGGGGGGACGAATTCACCCCTCCACTTT.

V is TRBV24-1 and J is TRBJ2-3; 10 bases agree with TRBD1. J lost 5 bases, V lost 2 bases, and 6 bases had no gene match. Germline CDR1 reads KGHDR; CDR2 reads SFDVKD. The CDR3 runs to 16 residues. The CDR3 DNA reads TGTGCCACCAGTGATTCCGGACAGGGGGAAATAGATACGCAGTATTTT. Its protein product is CATSDSGQGEIDTQYF.

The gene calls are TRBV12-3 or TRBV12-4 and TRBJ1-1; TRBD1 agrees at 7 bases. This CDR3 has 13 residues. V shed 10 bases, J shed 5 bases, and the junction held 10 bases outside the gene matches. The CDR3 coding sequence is TGTGCCAACGGGGGGACAGAAGTAACTGAAGCTTTCTTT. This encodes CANGGTEVTEAFF.

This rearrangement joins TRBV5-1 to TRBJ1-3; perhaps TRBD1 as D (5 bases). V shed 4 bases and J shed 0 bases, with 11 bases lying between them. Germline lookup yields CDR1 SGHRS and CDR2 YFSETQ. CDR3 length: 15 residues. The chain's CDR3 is CASSEGRISGNTIYF. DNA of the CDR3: TGCGCCAGCAGCGAGGGACGGATCTCTGGAAACACCATATATTTT.

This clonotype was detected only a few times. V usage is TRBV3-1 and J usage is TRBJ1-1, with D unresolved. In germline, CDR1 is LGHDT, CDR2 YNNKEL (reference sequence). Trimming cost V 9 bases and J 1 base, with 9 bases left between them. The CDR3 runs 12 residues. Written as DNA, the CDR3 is TGTGCCAGTTGTGATCAGAACACTGAAGCTTTCTTT. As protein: CASCDQNTEAFF. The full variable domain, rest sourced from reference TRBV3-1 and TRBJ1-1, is DTAVSQTPKYLVTQMGNDKSIKCEQNLGHDTMYWYKQDSKKFLKIMFSYNNKELIINETVPNRFSPKSPDKAHLNLHINSLELGDSAVYFCASCDQNTEAFFGQGTRLTVV.

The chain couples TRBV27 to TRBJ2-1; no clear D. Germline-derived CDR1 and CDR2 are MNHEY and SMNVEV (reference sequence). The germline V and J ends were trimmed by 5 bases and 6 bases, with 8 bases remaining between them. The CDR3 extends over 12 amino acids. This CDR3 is CASSTQINEQFF. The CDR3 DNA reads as TGTGCCAGCAGTACACAGATCAATGAGCAGTTCTTC.

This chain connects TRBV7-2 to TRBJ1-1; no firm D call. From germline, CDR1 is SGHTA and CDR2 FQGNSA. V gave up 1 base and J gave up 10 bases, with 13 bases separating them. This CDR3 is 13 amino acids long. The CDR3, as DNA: TGTGCCAGCAGCTTAGAGCGCCGGGGAGGAGCTTTCTTT. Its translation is CASSLERRGGAFF.